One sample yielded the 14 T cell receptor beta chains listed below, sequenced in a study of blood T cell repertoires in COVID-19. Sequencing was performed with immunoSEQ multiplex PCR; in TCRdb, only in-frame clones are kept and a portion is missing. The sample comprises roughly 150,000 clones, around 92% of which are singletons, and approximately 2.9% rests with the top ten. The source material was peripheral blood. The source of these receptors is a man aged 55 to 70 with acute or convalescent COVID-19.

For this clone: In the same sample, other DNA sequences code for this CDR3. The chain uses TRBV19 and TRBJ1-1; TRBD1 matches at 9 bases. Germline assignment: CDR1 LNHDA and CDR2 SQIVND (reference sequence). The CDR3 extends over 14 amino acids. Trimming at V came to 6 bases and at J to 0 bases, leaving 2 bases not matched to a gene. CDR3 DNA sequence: TGTGCCAGTAGGGACAGGGGAATGAACACTGAAGCTTTCTTT. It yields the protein CASRDRGMNTEAFF.

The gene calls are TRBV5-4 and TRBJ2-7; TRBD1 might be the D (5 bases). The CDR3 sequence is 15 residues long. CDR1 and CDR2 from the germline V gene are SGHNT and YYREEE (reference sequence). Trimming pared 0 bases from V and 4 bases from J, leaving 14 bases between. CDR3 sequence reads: CASSLGGPGIYEQYF. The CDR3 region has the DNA TGTGCCAGCAGCTTGGGGGGCCCTGGGATATACGAGCAGTACTTC.

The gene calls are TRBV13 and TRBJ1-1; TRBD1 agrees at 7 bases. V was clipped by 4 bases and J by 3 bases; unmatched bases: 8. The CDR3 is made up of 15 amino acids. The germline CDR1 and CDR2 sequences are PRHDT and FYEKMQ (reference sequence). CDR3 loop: CASSSRQGEDTEAFF. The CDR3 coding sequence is TGTGCCAGCAGCTCGCGACAGGGAGAGGACACTGAAGCTTTCTTT.

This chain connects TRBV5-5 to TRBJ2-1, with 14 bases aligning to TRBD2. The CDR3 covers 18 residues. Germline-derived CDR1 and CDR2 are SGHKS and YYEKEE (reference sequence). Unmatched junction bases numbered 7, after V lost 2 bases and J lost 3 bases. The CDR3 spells CASSFSGTSGGRYNEQFF. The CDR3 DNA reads TGTGCCAGCAGCTTCTCCGGGACTAGCGGGGGTCGCTACAATGAGCAGTTCTTC.

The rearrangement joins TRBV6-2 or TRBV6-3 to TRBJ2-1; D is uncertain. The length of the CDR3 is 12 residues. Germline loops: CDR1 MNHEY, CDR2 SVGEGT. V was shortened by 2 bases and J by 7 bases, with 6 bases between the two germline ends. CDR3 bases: TGTGCCAGCAGTTACAGGCGGAATGAGCAGTTCTTC. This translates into CASSYRRNEQFF.

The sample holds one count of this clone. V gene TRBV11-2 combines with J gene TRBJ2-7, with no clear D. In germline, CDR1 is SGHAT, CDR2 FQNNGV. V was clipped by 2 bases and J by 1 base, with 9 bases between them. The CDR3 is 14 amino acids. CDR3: CASSLLVQSYEQYF. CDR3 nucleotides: TGTGCCAGCAGCTTACTGGTACAGTCCTACGAGCAGTACTTC.

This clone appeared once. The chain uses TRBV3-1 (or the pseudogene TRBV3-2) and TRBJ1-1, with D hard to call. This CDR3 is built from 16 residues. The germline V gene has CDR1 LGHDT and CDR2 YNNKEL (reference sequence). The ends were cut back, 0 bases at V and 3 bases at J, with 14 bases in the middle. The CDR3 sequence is CASSQDTEFMDTEAFF. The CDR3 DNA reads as TGTGCCAGCAGCCAAGATACGGAGTTTATGGACACTGAAGCTTTCTTT.

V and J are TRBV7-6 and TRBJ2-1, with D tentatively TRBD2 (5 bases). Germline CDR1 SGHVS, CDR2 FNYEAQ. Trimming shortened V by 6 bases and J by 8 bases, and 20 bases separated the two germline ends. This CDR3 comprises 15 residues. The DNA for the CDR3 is TGTGCCAGCAGGGTTGGGTTGACGGGAATTGATGAGCAGTTCTTC. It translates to CASRVGLTGIDEQFF.

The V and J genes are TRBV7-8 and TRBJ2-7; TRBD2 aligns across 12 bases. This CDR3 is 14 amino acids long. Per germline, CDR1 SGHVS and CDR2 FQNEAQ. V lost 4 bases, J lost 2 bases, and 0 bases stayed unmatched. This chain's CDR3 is CASSWTSGTYEQYF. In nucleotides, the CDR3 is TGTGCCAGCAGCTGGACTAGCGGGACCTACGAGCAGTACTTC.

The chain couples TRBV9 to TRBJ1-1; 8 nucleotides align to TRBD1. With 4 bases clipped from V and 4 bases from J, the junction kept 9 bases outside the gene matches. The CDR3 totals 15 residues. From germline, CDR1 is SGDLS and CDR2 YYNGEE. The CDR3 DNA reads TGTGCCAGCAGCACAGGACAGGGATTCTTCACTGAAGCTTTCTTT. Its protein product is CASSTGQGFFTEAFF.

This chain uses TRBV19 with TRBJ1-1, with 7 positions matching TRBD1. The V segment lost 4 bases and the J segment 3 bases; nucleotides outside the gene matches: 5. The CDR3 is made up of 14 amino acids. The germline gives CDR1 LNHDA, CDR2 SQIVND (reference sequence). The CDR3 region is CASSRYRGDTEAFF. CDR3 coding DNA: TGTGCCAGTAGTAGATACAGGGGTGACACTGAAGCTTTCTTT.

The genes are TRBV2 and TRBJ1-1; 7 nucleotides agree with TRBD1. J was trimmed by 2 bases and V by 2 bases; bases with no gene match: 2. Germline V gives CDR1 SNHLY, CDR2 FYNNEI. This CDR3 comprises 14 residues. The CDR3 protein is CASSEQGGNTEAFF. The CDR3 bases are TGTGCCAGCAGTGAACAGGGGGGTAACACTGAAGCTTTCTTT.

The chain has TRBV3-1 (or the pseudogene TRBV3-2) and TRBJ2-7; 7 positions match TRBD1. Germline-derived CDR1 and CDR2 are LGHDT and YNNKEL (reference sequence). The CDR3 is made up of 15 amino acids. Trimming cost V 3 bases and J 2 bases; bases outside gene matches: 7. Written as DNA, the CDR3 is TGTGCCAGCAGCCATGCCCTTGGGACAGCCTACGAGCAGTACTTC. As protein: CASSHALGTAYEQYF.

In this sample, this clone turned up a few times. The CDR3 coding sequence is TGTGCCAGCAGTTCGACAGGGTCCTACGAGCAGTACTTC. It encodes CASSSTGSYEQYF. This rearrangement joins TRBV27 to TRBJ2-7, with TRBD1 identical over 7 bases. The V gene end was trimmed by 4 bases and the J gene end by 1 base; junction bases not matched to a gene: 1. This CDR3 is built from 13 residues. CDR1 is MNHEY and CDR2 is SMNVEV in the germline V gene (reference sequence).